The 8 T cell receptor beta chains given below trace back to one sample, sequenced in a study of cytomegalovirus exposure and HLA in healthy donors. The PCR employed 60 Vbeta primers together with 13 Jbeta primers. Some clones are missing from TCRdb's copy, which holds only in-frame ones; the method was immunoSEQ multiplex PCR. The sample includes 150,000 to 180,000 clones, about 74% of them seen just once. The sequenced sample was PBMCs. The receptors come from a woman in her forties in good health and CMV-seronegative.

The rearrangement uses TRBV19 and TRBJ2-6; D uncertain. Germline V CDR1 and CDR2: LNHDA, SQIVND (reference sequence). CDR3 size: 15 residues. The V end was cut by 4 bases, the J end by 0 bases, with 7 bases between. The CDR3 reads CASSKESSGANVLTF. In nucleotides, the CDR3 is TGTGCCAGTAGTAAGGAGTCCTCTGGGGCCAACGTCCTGACTTTC.

This clone has only one observation. This chain connects TRBV30 to TRBJ2-5; possibly TRBD2 for D (6 bases). Judging by the DNA end, TRBJ2-7 fits better; the J call may be wrong. CDR1 GTSNPN and CDR2 SVGIG come from the germline V gene (reference sequence). There are 13 residues in the CDR3. The CDR3 coding sequence is TGTGCCTGGAGTGGGGGACTCGCCTACGAGCAGTACTTC. It specifies CAWSGGLAYEQYF.

The chain couples TRBV11-3 to TRBJ2-3, with 7 bases that match TRBD1. Germline V lookup: CDR1 SGHNT, CDR2 YENEEA. The trim removed 4 bases at V and 2 bases at J, leaving 3 bases unmatched. This CDR3 is built from 14 residues. The CDR3 region is CASSSGGNTDTQYF. Here the CDR3 DNA reads TGTGCCAGCAGCTCAGGGGGAAACACAGATACGCAGTATTTT.

The chain links TRBV11-2 to TRBJ2-1; 14 bases are a match to TRBD2. The CDR3 sequence is 16 residues long. CDR1 is SGHAT, CDR2 FQNNGV, per germline. After removal of 4 bases from V and 9 bases from J, the junction contained 8 bases not matched to a gene. The CDR3 is CASSYRGLAGGAEQFF. In nucleotides, the CDR3 is TGTGCCAGCAGCTACCGAGGACTAGCGGGAGGTGCTGAGCAGTTCTTC.

The chain joins TRBV10-2 to TRBJ2-3; 7 bases fit TRBD2. In germline, CDR1 is WSHSY, CDR2 SAAADI. The CDR3 spans 13 residues. The junction had 5 bases not matched to a gene; V was cut back by 4 bases and J by 7 bases. CDR3 bases: TGCGCCAGCAGTGGGCAGGGAGGGAATACGCAGTATTTT. Encoded protein: CASSGQGGNTQYF.

This chain links TRBV7-8 with TRBJ1-6; TRBD1 is a possible D gene (6 bases). This CDR3 has 16 residues. V was cut by 5 bases and J by 7 bases, with 18 bases left in between. From germline, CDR1 is SGHVS and CDR2 FQNEAQ. The CDR3: CASSPRGGSLNSPLHF. Here the CDR3 DNA reads TGTGCCAGCAGCCCCAGGGGTGGGTCCCTCAATTCACCCCTCCACTTT.

This clone was seen only a few times. V gene TRBV5-1 combines with J gene TRBJ2-7; the match to TRBD1 covers 12 bases. The CDR3 loop spans 16 amino acids. The germline V gene encodes CDR1 SGHRS and CDR2 YFSETQ. The ends lost 4 bases at V and 1 base at J; junction bases unmatched: 6. In nucleotides, the CDR3 is TGCGCCAGCAGCCTCCCGGGACAGGGGGCTTCCTACGAGCAGTACTTC. Encoded protein: CASSLPGQGASYEQYF.

V usage is TRBV2 and J usage is TRBJ1-2, with a possible D match to TRBD1 (5 bases). This CDR3 is 17 amino acids long. V gave up 6 bases and J gave up 6 bases, with 26 bases separating them. Germline-derived CDR1 and CDR2 are SNHLY and FYNNEI. The CDR3 region has the DNA TGTGCCAGCAGAAGATGGGTAGGGGTTGTTAAAGGGGATGGCTACACCTTC. Translation gives CASRRWVGVVKGDGYTF.